This is a list of T cell receptor beta chains from one sample in a study of OX40 agonist ivuxolimab in advanced cancers. Using immunoSEQ multiplex PCR, the repertoire was profiled, and TCRdb retains in-frame clones only, with some absent. The table lists under 65,000 clones, approximately 79% of them singletons. The sequenced sample was CD4+ or CD8+ T cells sorted from blood, obtained in a trial of the OX40 agonist ivuxolimab. The receptors were sampled from an adult with an advanced solid tumor such as melanoma, head and neck, liver or kidney cancer. Both conserved end residues are trimmed from each CDR3. Each record gives: CDR3 length, J gene, V gene, CDR3 protein.

cdr3_length: 11; j_call: TRBJ1-2; v_call: TRBV5-4; cdr3_aa: ASSHLREHGYT
cdr3_length: 13; j_call: TRBJ1-3; v_call: TRBV18; cdr3_aa: ASSPQGTSGNTIY
cdr3_length: 9; j_call: TRBJ2-7; v_call: TRBV6-5; cdr3_aa: ASSHYYEQY
cdr3_length: 15; j_call: TRBJ2-3; v_call: TRBV9; cdr3_aa: ASSVEDSSTTTDTQY
cdr3_length: 14; j_call: TRBJ2-2; v_call: TRBV19; cdr3_aa: ASSIVTGGPTGELF
cdr3_length: 13; j_call: TRBJ2-7; v_call: TRBV28; cdr3_aa: ASSFRDRGAYEQY
cdr3_length: 10; j_call: TRBJ2-3; v_call: TRBV5-1; cdr3_aa: ASSSGTDTQY
cdr3_length: 11; j_call: TRBJ2-5; v_call: TRBV19; cdr3_aa: ASSIPGRETQY
cdr3_length: 14; j_call: TRBJ2-1; v_call: TRBV9; cdr3_aa: ASSVDPRREYNEQF
cdr3_length: 8; j_call: TRBJ2-3; v_call: TRBV27; cdr3_aa: AAGRDTQY
cdr3_length: 13; j_call: TRBJ1-5; v_call: TRBV28; cdr3_aa: ASRTAGVGGQPQH
cdr3_length: 15; j_call: TRBJ1-5; v_call: TRBV27; cdr3_aa: ASSSGIDRGTAQPQH
cdr3_length: 14; j_call: TRBJ2-3; v_call: TRBV6-1; cdr3_aa: ASSVRTGAGTDTQY
cdr3_length: 13; j_call: TRBJ2-7; v_call: TRBV19; cdr3_aa: ASSRSGQGRYEQY
cdr3_length: 11; j_call: TRBJ1-5; v_call: TRBV7-6; cdr3_aa: ASRRYSNQPQH
cdr3_length: 13; j_call: TRBJ2-5; v_call: TRBV13; cdr3_aa: ASSAASGAEETQY
cdr3_length: 10; j_call: TRBJ2-7; v_call: TRBV19; cdr3_aa: ASSTLRGLQY
cdr3_length: 12; j_call: TRBJ1-2; v_call: TRBV6-5; cdr3_aa: ASRTDRINYGYT
cdr3_length: 10; j_call: TRBJ2-2; v_call: TRBV10-3; cdr3_aa: AISDPTGELF
cdr3_length: 10; j_call: TRBJ2-3; v_call: TRBV28; cdr3_aa: ASSLSGGTQY
cdr3_length: 12; j_call: TRBJ2-7; v_call: TRBV7-2; cdr3_aa: ASSFDRRGGEQY